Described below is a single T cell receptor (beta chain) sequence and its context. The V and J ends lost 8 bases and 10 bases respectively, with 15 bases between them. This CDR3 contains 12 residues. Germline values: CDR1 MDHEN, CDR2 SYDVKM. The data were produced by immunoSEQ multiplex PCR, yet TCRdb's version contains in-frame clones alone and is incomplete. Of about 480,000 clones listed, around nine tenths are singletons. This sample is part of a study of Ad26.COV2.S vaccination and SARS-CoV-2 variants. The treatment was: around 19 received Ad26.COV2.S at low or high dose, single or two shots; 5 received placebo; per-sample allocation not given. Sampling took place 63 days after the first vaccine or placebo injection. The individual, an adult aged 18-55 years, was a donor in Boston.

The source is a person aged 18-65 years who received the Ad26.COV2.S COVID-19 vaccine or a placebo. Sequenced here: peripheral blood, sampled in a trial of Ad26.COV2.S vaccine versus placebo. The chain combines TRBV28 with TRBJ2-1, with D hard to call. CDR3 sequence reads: CASHGPLDEQFF. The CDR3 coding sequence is TGTGCCAGCCACGGGCCTCTAGACGAGCAGTTCTTC. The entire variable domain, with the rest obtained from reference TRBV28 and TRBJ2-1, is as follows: DVKVTQSSRYLVKRTGEKVFLECVQDMDHENMFWYRQDPGLGLRLIYFSYDVKMKEKGDIPEGYSVSREKKERFSLILESASTNQTSMYLCASHGPLDEQFFGPGTRLTVL.